Following are 25 T cell receptor beta chains from one sample sequenced in a study of metastatic and nonmetastatic thyroid tumors. No treatment of any kind had been given to any patient before thyroid surgery. TCRdb reprocessed the PCR reads via MiXCR. Here the sample spans fewer than 25,000 clones, 20% to 25% being singletons. The source material was blood. Source of these receptors: a male donor with papillary thyroid cancer or a benign thyroid nodule (not recorded which). Some clones in this sample may be carry-over from other donors' samples.

The genes are TRBV5-1 and TRBJ2-7; weak D call: TRBD1 (6 bases). CDR1 is SGHRS and CDR2 is YFSETQ in the germline V gene. The V gene lost 7 bases and the J gene lost 10 bases, with 33 bases spanning the gap. This CDR3 has 17 amino acids. In nucleotides, the CDR3 is TGCGCCAGCGCCCCCTCCGTGAGGGGGTTGGGCGGCGATACCCAGTACTTC. Its translation is CASAPSVRGLGGDTQYF.

The gene calls are TRBV5-1 and TRBJ2-5; D call uncertain. This CDR3 region has 12 residues. Trimming removed 0 bases at V and 2 bases at J, with 2 bases between. Germline values: CDR1 SGHRS, CDR2 YFSETQ. Written as DNA, the CDR3 is TGCGCCAGCAGCTTGGAACAAGAGACCCAGTACTTC. Protein product: CASSLEQETQYF.

The rearrangement uses TRBV12-3 or TRBV12-4 and TRBJ2-7; D is unresolved. V lost 3 bases to trimming and J lost 5 bases, with 11 bases between them. The CDR3 runs 13 residues. The CDR3 nucleotides read TGTGCCAGCAGTTTGAAGGGTGTCCACGAGCAGTACTTC. It translates to CASSLKGVHEQYF.

This chain joins TRBV11-2 and TRBJ2-3, with a weak D call TRBD1 (5 bases). CDR1 is SGHAT and CDR2 is FQNNGV in the germline V gene. Between the trimmed V and J ends, which lost 2 bases and 6 bases, there was a span of 12 bases. CDR3 length: 14 residues. The CDR3 DNA reads TGTGCCAGCAGCTTATTTCAGGGAACGGATACGCAGTATTTT. Translating it yields CASSLFQGTDTQYF.

This clone is medium-sized (0.01 to 0.1%) within its sample. The chain recombines TRBV6-1 with TRBJ2-5, with 8 nucleotides matching TRBD2. The CDR3 sequence is 14 residues long. Germline CDR1 reads MNHNS; CDR2 reads SASEGT. The V segment lost 8 bases and the J segment 5 bases; nucleotides outside the gene matches: 10. This chain's CDR3 is CASGAGGGWETQYF. In DNA, the CDR3 is TGTGCCAGCGGGGCGGGAGGAGGCTGGGAGACCCAGTACTTC.

The rearrangement joins TRBV5-1 to TRBJ2-7, with D possibly TRBD1 on 6 matching bases. Germline loops: CDR1 SGHRS, CDR2 YFSETQ. This CDR3 is built from 15 residues. V was trimmed by 3 bases and J by 2 bases, leaving 15 bases between them. CDR3 DNA sequence: TGCGCCAGCAGCTCTCCCGGGACAATGACCTACGAGCAGTACTTC. Amino acid sequence: CASSSPGTMTYEQYF.

There are many counts of this clone. The chain is built from TRBV19 and TRBJ2-1; D ambiguous. Trimming removed 1 base at V and 1 base at J, with 11 bases between. The germline gives CDR1 LNHDA, CDR2 SQIVND (reference sequence). The CDR3 loop spans 16 amino acids. Here the CDR3 DNA reads TGTGCCAGTAGTATAGTGGGCGCCTCGTCCTACAATGAGCAGTTCTTC. It is translated as CASSIVGASSYNEQFF.

This clone was observed a few times. The chain carries TRBV28 and TRBJ2-5; no reliable D call. In germline, CDR1 is MDHEN, CDR2 SYDVKM. There are 16 residues in the CDR3. Between the trimmed V and J ends, which lost 3 bases and 1 base, there was a span of 15 bases. The chain's CDR3 is CASSFWAPSLQETQYF. CDR3 sequence (DNA): TGTGCCAGCAGTTTCTGGGCCCCTAGTCTCCAAGAGACCCAGTACTTC.

The chain links TRBV11-2 to TRBJ2-1, with D possibly called TRBD1 or TRBD2 (5 bases each). Germline values: CDR1 SGHAT, CDR2 FQNNGV. Trimming pared 0 bases from V and 5 bases from J, leaving 14 bases between. The CDR3 spans 16 residues. The CDR3 loop is CASSLDAGWTDNEQFF. DNA for the CDR3: TGTGCCAGCAGCTTAGACGCAGGGTGGACTGACAATGAGCAGTTCTTC.

This clone appeared many times. The CDR3 sequence: CSVVLYGANTGELFF. CDR3 DNA: TGCAGCGTAGTCCTGTACGGGGCGAACACCGGGGAGCTGTTTTTT. V usage is TRBV29-1 and J usage is TRBJ2-2; maybe TRBD2 (5 bases). CDR1 SQVTM and CDR2 ANQGSEA come from the germline V gene. The V end lost 6 bases, the J end lost 0 bases, and 14 bases lay between the germline ends. The CDR3 is 15 residues long.

This clone was counted ten times or more. The gene calls are TRBV27 and TRBJ2-6, with a possible D match to TRBD2 (6 bases). Trimming took 5 bases from V and 2 from J, leaving 13 bases between them. This CDR3 comprises 16 residues. Per the germline V gene, CDR1 is MNHEY and CDR2 is SMNVEV (reference sequence). The CDR3 bases are TGTGCCAGCAGTACCTTTGGAGGGACTGGGGCCAACGTCCTGACTTTC. This translates into CASSTFGGTGANVLTF.

This rearrangement joins TRBV6-1 to TRBJ2-7, with 10 bases aligning to TRBD2. With V trimmed by 7 bases and J by 4 bases, 10 bases remained unmatched. This CDR3 has 15 residues. CDR1 is MNHNS and CDR2 is SASEGT in the germline V gene. The CDR3 nucleotides are TGTGCCAGCATCTACCGGGCTAGCGGGGGATACGAGCAGTACTTC. It encodes CASIYRASGGYEQYF.

The rearrangement links TRBV11-3 to TRBJ1-5, with a possible D match to TRBD1 (6 bases). This CDR3 is built from 16 residues. The germline CDR1 and CDR2 sequences are SGHNT and YENEEA. Trimming pared 3 bases from V and 7 bases from J, leaving 19 bases between. The CDR3 DNA reads as TGTGCCAGCAGCTTGGGCAGGGGATTCCGGTGCCAGCCCCAGCATTTT. Encoded protein: CASSLGRGFRCQPQHF.

Sample share makes this clone medium-sized (0.01 to 0.1%). V gene TRBV6-1 combines with J gene TRBJ2-3; no clear D gene. The CDR3 length is 15 residues. V was pared by 2 bases and J by 5 bases, with 14 bases between. Germline values: CDR1 MNHNS, CDR2 SASEGT. The CDR3 DNA is TGTGCCAGCAGTGAATCCGGATTCGACCGAGATACGCAGTATTTT. It is translated as CASSESGFDRDTQYF.

This clone has ten or more counts. CDR3 nucleotide sequence: TGTGCCAGCGGAAACACCCCGGGACAAGGCAATCAGCCCCAGCATTTT. It translates to CASGNTPGQGNQPQHF. The chain uses TRBV6-4 and TRBJ1-5; D perhaps matches TRBD1 (6 bases). CDR1 MRHNA and CDR2 SNTAGT come from the germline V gene. V dropped 8 bases and J dropped 2 bases, with 19 bases sitting between them. CDR3 size: 16 residues.

To note about this clone: This may stem from a read error, because a much larger clone lies one nucleotide away. The chain carries TRBV5-4 and TRBJ2-2, with 9 bases aligning to TRBD2. The CDR3 extends over 16 amino acids. CDR1 and CDR2 (germline): SGHNT, YYREEE (reference sequence). With V trimmed by 2 bases and J by 4 bases, 6 bases remained unmatched. The CDR3 sequence: CASSFEYSGGTGELFF. The CDR3 DNA sequence: TGTGCCAGCAGCTTCGAATATAGCGGGGGCACCGGGGAGCTGTTTTTT.

V gene TRBV28 combines with J gene TRBJ1-1, with TRBD1 identical over 10 bases. The V gene's germline CDR1 is MDHEN and CDR2 SYDVKM. With V trimmed by 6 bases and J by 3 bases, 4 bases remained unmatched. The CDR3 extends over 14 amino acids. The CDR3 loop is CASRPTGGYTEAFF. Written as DNA, the CDR3 is TGTGCCAGCAGGCCGACAGGGGGCTACACTGAAGCTTTCTTT.

This clone was recorded at least ten times. In the same sample, other DNA sequences code for this CDR3. The chain uses TRBV30 and TRBJ2-5, with D perhaps given as TRBD1 or TRBD2 (6 bases each). Trimming pared 4 bases from V and 5 bases from J, leaving 20 bases between. Germline V lookup: CDR1 GTSNPN, CDR2 SVGIG (reference sequence). The CDR3 has 15 amino acids. The CDR3 DNA reads TGTGCCTGGAAGGGGGGACTGGGCTTTCTGGAGACCCAGTACTTC. As protein: CAWKGGLGFLETQYF.

The table lists this clone with many counts. V usage is TRBV10-3 and J usage is TRBJ2-5; D possibly matches TRBD1 or TRBD2 (5 bases each). The length of the CDR3 is 16 residues. From germline, CDR1 is ENHRY and CDR2 SYGVKD. V lost 3 bases and J lost 1, with 15 bases in between. CDR3 region: CAISEFPGPSQETQYF. Here the CDR3 DNA reads TGTGCCATCAGTGAATTTCCGGGACCCTCCCAAGAGACCCAGTACTTC.

The chain uses TRBV6-5 and TRBJ2-2, with D possibly being TRBD2 (6 bases). CDR1 and CDR2 from the germline V gene are MNHEY and SVGAGI. The length of the CDR3 is 14 residues. V was clipped by 0 bases and J by 8 bases, with 10 bases between them. The CDR3 loop reads CASSYSEGNGELFF. In nucleotides, the CDR3 is TGTGCCAGCAGTTACTCGGAGGGCAATGGGGAGCTGTTTTTT.

Only a few counts were recorded for this clone. The DNA of the CDR3 is TGCAGTGCTACTCGGGGGGATTACTACGAGCAGTACTTC. This encodes CSATRGDYYEQYF. The rearrangement joins TRBV20-1 to TRBJ2-7; 7 nucleotides align to TRBD2. Trimming took 4 bases from V and 3 from J; bases not matched to a gene: 6. Germline CDR1 and CDR2: DFQATT and SNEGSKA (reference sequence). This CDR3 has 13 residues.

This clone was detected ten times or more. The same CDR3 arises from other DNA sequences in this sample as well. V usage is TRBV15 and J usage is TRBJ2-2; unclear D gene. Germline V gives CDR1 LNHNV, CDR2 YYDKDF (reference sequence). The length of the CDR3 is 14 residues. V lost 7 bases, J lost 5 bases, and 14 bases lay in between. The CDR3 DNA reads TGTGCCACCAAGATAGACGTGGCTACCGGGGAGCTGTTTTTT. Protein: CATKIDVATGELFF. The full variable domain, in which reference TRBV15 and TRBJ2-2 provide the parts outside the CDR3, is DAMVIQNPRYQVTQFGKPVTLSCSQTLNHNVMYWYQQKSSQAPKLLFHYYDKDFNNEADTPDNFQSRRPNTSFCFLDIRSPGLGDTAMYLCATKIDVATGELFFGEGSRLTVL.

This clone was detected many times. This chain joins TRBV5-1 and TRBJ2-2; unclear D gene. V was clipped by 0 bases and J by 2 bases, with 2 bases between them. The germline gives CDR1 SGHRS, CDR2 YFSETQ. This CDR3 contains 13 residues. This chain's CDR3 is CASSLGNTGELFF. The CDR3 nucleotides are TGCGCCAGCAGCTTGGGTAACACCGGGGAGCTGTTTTTT.

In this sample, this clone turned up once. The rearrangement links TRBV11-1 to TRBJ2-1; D is possibly TRBD1 or TRBD2 (5 bases each). Germline CDR1 is SGHAT and CDR2 is FQDESV (reference sequence). CDR3 length: 17 amino acids. The V gene lost 5 bases and the J gene lost 6 bases, with 23 bases spanning the gap. As DNA, the CDR3 is TGTGCCAGCAGCCGACTATTAGGGACCAAAGGGGTCAATGAGCAGTTCTTC. Its protein is CASSRLLGTKGVNEQFF.

This clone was counted only a few times. V is TRBV5-8 and J is TRBJ1-2; TRBD1 matches 7 bases. The length of the CDR3 is 14 residues. V shed 1 base and J 4 bases; nucleotides not matched to a gene: 4. CDR1 and CDR2 (germline): SGHTS, YDEGEE. For the CDR3, the DNA is TGTGCCAGCAGCTTGACAGGGGAGGGCTATGGCTACACCTTC. Protein sequence: CASSLTGEGYGYTF.